Sequencing of this T cell receptor beta chain was carried out in a study of blood T cell repertoires in COVID-19. Study background: T cells, B-cell-depleted T cells, or PBMCs supplied cDNA or gDNA.

The sample holds a few counts of this clone. The V and J ends lost 0 bases and 5 bases respectively, with 14 bases between them. This CDR3 comprises 15 residues. Germline CDR1 and CDR2: SGHRS and YFSETQ. Clones were read by immunoSEQ multiplex PCR, and TCRdb kept only the in-frame ones, dropping some. This sample has around 170,000 clones; approximately 80% occur once, and the top ten carry approximately 14%. This chain links TRBV5-1 with TRBJ2-5; tentatively, D is TRBD1 (5 bases). The material sequenced was PBMCs or T cells enriched from blood (not recorded which). The clonotype comes from a man aged 55 to 70 who had been exposed to COVID-19. The CDR3, as DNA: TGCGCCAGCAGCTTGGGGCAGGGAAGTGGGGAGACCCAGTACTTC. Translated: CASSLGQGSGETQYF.